This T cell receptor beta chain was found in a study of T-cell memory formation after mild COVID-19. TCRdb called the 5' RACE reads again in MiXCR, with one record for every CDR3 protein. The repertoire holds 550,000 to 700,000 distinct CDR3 sequences, with roughly a sixth as singletons. This clonotype was seen only a few times. Trimming left V 2 bases short and J 3 bases short, with 9 bases between. The length of the CDR3 is 14 residues. CDR1 is SGHRS, CDR2 YFSETQ, per germline. The V gene is TRBV5-1, the J gene TRBJ1-5; D is perhaps TRBD1 (5 bases). Sequencing was performed on PBMCs or a T cell subset sorted from them (not recorded which). The TCR was taken from an adult woman who had mild COVID-19 (a few samples of this study predate the infection). Cell type and time point are not known. CDR3 region: CASSLSGNNQPQHF. The DNA of the CDR3 is TGCGCCAGCAGCTTATCAGGGAACAATCAGCCCCAGCATTTT. The full variable domain, with the rest looked up from reference TRBV5-1 and TRBJ1-5, is KAGVTQTPRYLIKTRGQQVTLSCSPISGHRSVSWYQQTPGQGLQFLFEYFSETQRNKGNFPGRFSGRQFSNSRSEMNVSTLELGDSALYLCASSLSGNNQPQHFGDGTRLSIL.